The 5 T cell receptor beta chains below were found in one sample sequenced in a study of cytomegalovirus exposure and HLA in healthy donors. The PCR employed 60 Vbeta primers together with 13 Jbeta primers. Profiled with immunoSEQ multiplex PCR; TCRdb holds only in-frame clones, not every one. The data hold tens of thousands of clones, with about four fifths observed a single time. Sequencing was carried out using PBMCs. The receptor set was obtained from a male donor in good health and CMV-seropositive.

The chain couples TRBV30 to TRBJ2-5, with 12 bases lining up with TRBD2. V shed 5 bases, J shed 1 base, and the junction held 5 bases outside the gene matches. Germline assignment: CDR1 GTSNPN and CDR2 SVGIG (reference sequence). The CDR3 contains 15 residues. The CDR3 here is CAWGSGLAGQETQYF. In nucleotides, the CDR3 is TGTGCCTGGGGATCGGGACTAGCGGGCCAAGAGACCCAGTACTTC.

The chain has TRBV2 and TRBJ2-5, with TRBD2 matching 9 bases. The CDR3 spans 13 residues. Looked up from germline, CDR1 is SNHLY and CDR2 is FYNNEI. V lost 4 bases and J lost 3; bases outside the gene matches: 0. CDR3 sequence reads: CASSGGREETQYF. The CDR3 DNA reads TGTGCCAGCAGTGGCGGGAGGGAAGAGACCCAGTACTTC.

The J gene is TRBJ1-1, the V gene TRBV5-1, with TRBD1 as a possible D gene (6 bases). The length of the CDR3 is 13 residues. Per germline, CDR1 SGHRS and CDR2 YFSETQ. Trimming removed 8 bases from V and 5 bases from J, with 16 bases in between. CDR3 sequence reads: CARSDGGRTEAFF. CDR3 DNA sequence: TGCGCCAGGTCGGATGGGGGCAGGACTGAAGCTTTCTTT.

The CDR3 is CATSPQGTGNTIYF. The CDR3 DNA reads as TGTGCCACCAGTCCTCAGGGGACTGGAAACACCATATATTTT. The chain carries TRBV15 and TRBJ1-3; D is perhaps TRBD1 (6 bases). CDR1 is LNHNV and CDR2 is YYDKDF in the germline V gene (reference sequence). CDR3 size: 14 residues. Trimming removed 6 bases from V and 2 bases from J, with 11 bases in between.

For this clone: Relative to the germline gene, one junction end is altered; a read error may explain this. V usage is TRBV30 and J usage is TRBJ1-1; possibly TRBD1 for D (6 bases). Germline lookup yields CDR1 GTSNPN and CDR2 SVGIG (reference sequence). The CDR3 consists of 11 residues. CDR3 sequence reads: CAWSERTELIF. The CDR3 DNA reads TGTGCCTGGAGCGAAAGGACAGAGCTAATCTTT.